This T cell receptor (beta chain) was recorded in a study of T cells in women clearing cervical HPV infection. Assay used: immunoSEQ multiplex PCR; TCRdb lists only in-frame clones, some missing. The specimen's table records some 50,000 clones. Notes on this clone: The CDR3 is cut off 3 residues early in the read; its end comes from the germline J gene.

Germline CDR1 and CDR2: MNHNS and SASEGT. The CDR3 is 15 amino acids. This sequence joins TRBV6-1 and TRBJ2-3; weak D call: TRBD1 (6 bases). The sequence was obtained from a woman aged 18 to 69 with a cervical HPV16 infection that either progressed to CIN3+ or cleared (not recorded which). The sample consisted of blood buffy coat. CDR3 sequence reads: CASSERTEIISPQYF. The part of the CDR3 DNA that was read is TGTGCCAGCAGTGAACGGACAGAGATAATCAGCCCG.